This is a list of T cell receptor beta chains from one sample in a study of response to subunit inactivated influenza vaccine. TCRdb analysed the RT-PCR reads with MiXCR anew, one entry per CDR3 protein. There are around 480,000 distinct CDR3 sequences in the sample; roughly 11% occur only once, and about 12% lies in the top ten. The material sequenced was PBMCs from blood, taken 45 days after vaccination. These receptor sequences come from a middle-aged man who received an inactivated influenza vaccine. The CDR3 runs from the conserved cysteine through the conserved F or W. The D gene is left open where the match is weak. Clone size is given for some rows only: seen once, a few or many times, or a class if the clone is expanded.

TGCGCCAGCAGCTCTACAGGGGATAACACTGAAGCTTTCTTT	CASSSTGDNTEAFF	TRBD1	few	TRBV5-1	TRBJ1-1
TGTGCCAGCAGCCAAGATTTACAGGGCCACGGGGAGCTGTTTTTT	CASSQDLQGHGELFF	NA	NA	TRBV4-2	TRBJ2-2
TGTGCCAGCAGTTACGGCCGGCATAGAGATGAGCAGTTCTTC	CASSYGRHRDEQFF	NA	few	TRBV6-2/TRBV6-3	TRBJ2-1
TGTGCCAGCAGTTACTCACAACTAGCGGGGGTCACAGATACGCAGTATTTT	CASSYSQLAGVTDTQYF	TRBD2	NA	TRBV6-5	TRBJ2-3
TGTGCCAGCAGCTCCCAGGGACAGGGGGTGGGTGAAGCTTTCTTT	CASSSQGQGVGEAFF	TRBD1	few	TRBV7-8	TRBJ1-1
TGTGCCAGCAGTCCCCGCGTTTTTGAGGGGCTATCCTACGAGCAGTACTTC	CASSPRVFEGLSYEQYF	NA	NA	TRBV27	TRBJ2-7
TGTGCCAGCAGTTACTCGAGGACAGGGTTCAGAAACACCATATATTTT	CASSYSRTGFRNTIYF	TRBD1	many	TRBV6-5	TRBJ1-3
TGTGCCAGCAGCTTGTCGATGGGGACGCCTTGCTACTTC	CASSLSMGTPCYF	NA	NA	TRBV5-5	TRBJ2-7
TGCAGCGTGGATGAGACAGGGGGCTTTGTCTATGGCTACACCTTC	CSVDETGGFVYGYTF	TRBD1	many	TRBV29-1	TRBJ1-2
TGTGCCAGCAGTTTAACCCCCGGGACAGGGTATAGCATTCAGTACTTC	CASSLTPGTGYSIQYF	TRBD1	few	TRBV27	TRBJ2-4
TGTGCCAGCAGCTTAGAGGGCTGGGACTCAATACAGAACACTGAAGCTTTCTTT	CASSLEGWDSIQNTEAFF	NA	NA	TRBV13	TRBJ1-1
TGTGCCAGCAGTCGCCGACAGGGTTATGGTGAAAAACTGTTTTTT	CASSRRQGYGEKLFF	TRBD1	NA	TRBV6-1	TRBJ1-4
TGTGCCAGCAGCGGACCCTATGTGATTTCACCCCTCCACTTT	CASSGPYVISPLHF	NA	many	TRBV12-3/TRBV12-4	TRBJ1-6
TGTGCCAGCAGCTTAACGGGACAGGGGGCAACCGGCCAAGAGACCCAGTACTTC	CASSLTGQGATGQETQYF	TRBD1	many	TRBV7-2	TRBJ2-5
TGTGCCAGCAGCAAAGGGACGGTGACCTACAATGAGCAGTTCTTC	CASSKGTVTYNEQFF	NA	few	TRBV7-3	TRBJ2-1
TGTGCCACCAGCAGCCTCGGTCCCGGGACAGAAACAAGCTCTGGGGCCAACGTCCTGACTTTC	CATSSLGPGTETSSGANVLTF	TRBD1	few	TRBV15	TRBJ2-6
TGTGCCAGCAGCTTTAGCGGGAGGGCCGTTAATGAGCAGTTCTTC	CASSFSGRAVNEQFF	TRBD2	many	TRBV7-9	TRBJ2-1
TGTGCCAGCAGTTACTCGAAAAAGGACTCGGAATACAATGAGCAGTTCTTC	CASSYSKKDSEYNEQFF	NA	few	TRBV6-2/TRBV6-3	TRBJ2-1
TGTGCCAGCAGCTCGACTAGCGGGGGCACAGATACGCAGTATTTT	CASSSTSGGTDTQYF	TRBD2	many	TRBV7-9	TRBJ2-3
TGTGCCAGCAGCCGATCGACAGGGGAACAAGAGACCCAGTACTTC	CASSRSTGEQETQYF	TRBD1	few	TRBV11-2	TRBJ2-5
TGCAGTGCCCCCCCTGGGGGATCAACCTACAATGAGCAGTTCTTC	CSAPPGGSTYNEQFF	NA	many	TRBV20-1	TRBJ2-1
TGTGCCAGCAGCTTACGAGGACAGGGGGGCTCCTACAATGAGCAGTTCTTC	CASSLRGQGGSYNEQFF	TRBD1	NA	TRBV7-9	TRBJ2-1
TGTGCCAGCAGCTTACTAGCGGGGGTTTACGAGCAGTACTTC	CASSLLAGVYEQYF	TRBD2	many	TRBV7-2	TRBJ2-7
TGTGCCAGCAGTTTAGCCCTACTAGCGGGAGGGTTCCACGAGCAGTACTTC	CASSLALLAGGFHEQYF	TRBD2	NA	TRBV12-3/TRBV12-4	TRBJ2-7
TGCGCCAGCACCGGACAGGGGACCTACGAGCAGTACTTC	CASTGQGTYEQYF	TRBD1	many	TRBV5-1	TRBJ2-7
TGTGCCATCATCCCCGGGACAGACTTCCTAGGTGGCTACACCTTC	CAIIPGTDFLGGYTF	TRBD1	NA	TRBV10-3	TRBJ1-2
TGTGTCAGCAGAGCCACGGACAGAGCCGAGCAGTACTTC	CVSRATDRAEQYF	NA	NA	TRBV6-2/TRBV6-3	TRBJ2-7
TGCGCCAGCAGCTCGGGACAGGGTTTTGTCGGGGAGACCCAGTACTTC	CASSSGQGFVGETQYF	TRBD1	NA	TRBV5-1	TRBJ2-5
TGCAGCGTTGTGGGGGGCTATGGCTACACCTTC	CSVVGGYGYTF	NA	NA	TRBV29-1	TRBJ1-2
TGTGCCAGCAGCCAAGTATCTGGGGGGTACAATGAGCAGTACTTC	CASSQVSGGYNEQYF	NA	once	TRBV4-2	TRBJ2-5
TGTGCCAGCAGCTTGACGGGGGACTTCGTCGCTTTCTTT	CASSLTGDFVAFF	NA	NA	TRBV5-5	TRBJ1-1
TGTGCCAGCAGCCAAGTGGACAGGGGGCACCGTGGCTACACCTTC	CASSQVDRGHRGYTF	TRBD1	NA	TRBV3-1	TRBJ1-2
TGTGCCAGCAGTTACTCTGTTAGCGGGAGTGTCGATGAGCAGTTCTTC	CASSYSVSGSVDEQFF	TRBD2	NA	TRBV6-2/TRBV6-3	TRBJ2-1
TGTGCCAGCAGCCAAGAAGGGGACAATGAGCAGTTCTTC	CASSQEGDNEQFF	NA	NA	TRBV4-2	TRBJ2-1
TGCAGTGCTCGCCTTCAGGGGATGGACACTGAAGCTTTCTTT	CSARLQGMDTEAFF	NA	NA	TRBV20-1	TRBJ1-1
TGTGCCAGCAGTCCCACACTACTCTCCTACAATGAGCAGTTCTTC	CASSPTLLSYNEQFF	NA	few	TRBV28	TRBJ2-1
TGTAAGGCGGGAGGGACCTACAATGAGCAGTTCTTC	CKAGGTYNEQFF	TRBD2	few	TRBV20-1	TRBJ2-1
TGTGCCAGCAGCTTTGAGGGGATGGGAACTGAAGCTTTCTTT	CASSFEGMGTEAFF	NA	NA	TRBV7-3	TRBJ1-1
TGTGCCAGCAGCCTAGAACGACAAGAGACCCAGTACTTC	CASSLERQETQYF	NA	many	TRBV7-2	TRBJ2-5
TGTGCCAGCAGCTACCGTCGGGGGGCCAACGTCCTGACTTTC	CASSYRRGANVLTF	NA	NA	TRBV7-2	TRBJ2-6
TGTGCCAGCAGCTTATTGATAGCGGGAGGGCCGCGGGAGCAGTTCTTC	CASSLLIAGGPREQFF	TRBD2	few	TRBV7-6	TRBJ2-1
TGTGCCAGCAGCAACCGACAGGGCAATCAGCCCCAGCATTTT	CASSNRQGNQPQHF	NA	NA	TRBV7-2	TRBJ1-5
TGTGCCAGCAGTCCATACCTGTTTCGGGGGGGATCGGATGAGCAGTTCTTC	CASSPYLFRGGSDEQFF	TRBD2	few	TRBV28	TRBJ2-1
TGTGCCAGTAGTATCACCTACAATGAGCAGTTCTTC	CASSITYNEQFF	NA	NA	TRBV19	TRBJ2-1
TGCGCCAGCTACGAGGGGGGCACAGATACGCAGTATTTT	CASYEGGTDTQYF	NA	few	TRBV5-1	TRBJ2-3
TGTGCCATCAGTGAGTCTAAAAGGGCTCCGGAAGAGACCCAGTACTTC	CAISESKRAPEETQYF	NA	few	TRBV10-3	TRBJ2-5
TGTGCCAGCAGCCATTGGGACAGGAACTACGAGCAGTACTTC	CASSHWDRNYEQYF	TRBD1	NA	TRBV14	TRBJ2-7
TGTGCCAGCAGTTTACAGGGAGGTATCGTGCAGTTCTTC	CASSLQGGIVQFF	NA	many	TRBV28	TRBJ2-1
TGCGCCAGCAGCTTGGCAGGACAGGGCAACGTGGTCAACACTGAAGCTTTCTTT	CASSLAGQGNVVNTEAFF	TRBD1	few	TRBV5-1	TRBJ1-1
TGTGCCAGCAGTTTAGAGGGGGCTTATCAGCCCCAGCATTTT	CASSLEGAYQPQHF	TRBD1	NA	TRBV12-3/TRBV12-4	TRBJ1-5
TGTGCCATCAGCCCGGCAGGGGCAAATGCTGAAGCTTTCTTT	CAISPAGANAEAFF	NA	many	TRBV10-3	TRBJ1-1
TGCGCCAGCAGCTTTGGGAGGGAGCCGCTAATGAACACTGAAGCTTTCTTT	CASSFGREPLMNTEAFF	NA	few	TRBV5-1	TRBJ1-1
TGTGCCAGCAGTGAAGCGGGAGGAGAGGAGACCCAGTACTTC	CASSEAGGEETQYF	TRBD2	NA	TRBV12-3/TRBV12-4	TRBJ2-5
TGTGCCACCAGTGATTCAGCGGGGCGCTCCTACAATGAGCAGTTCTTC	CATSDSAGRSYNEQFF	TRBD2	few	TRBV24-1	TRBJ2-1
TGTGCCAGCAGCTTGGAGTGGGACCCGGGTAGCTACACCTTC	CASSLEWDPGSYTF	NA	few	TRBV5-5	TRBJ1-2
TGCAGCGCATCGACTAGCGGGGGCACAGATACGCAGTATTTT	CSASTSGGTDTQYF	TRBD2	many	TRBV29-1	TRBJ2-3
TGTGCCACCAGCCAATTTCCCCGGGACAATCCCACCTACAATGAGCAGTTCTTC	CATSQFPRDNPTYNEQFF	NA	NA	TRBV15	TRBJ2-1
TGTGCCAGCAGCCCCGGGACACGGTACCAAGAGACCCAGTACTTC	CASSPGTRYQETQYF	NA	few	TRBV11-2	TRBJ2-5
TGTGCCAGCAGTTACGCCCGGAACACTGAAGCTTTCTTT	CASSYARNTEAFF	NA	NA	TRBV6-5	TRBJ1-1
TGTGCCACCAGTGATTTGGGGACGCGCGGAGAGACCCAGTACTTC	CATSDLGTRGETQYF	NA	few	TRBV24-1	TRBJ2-5